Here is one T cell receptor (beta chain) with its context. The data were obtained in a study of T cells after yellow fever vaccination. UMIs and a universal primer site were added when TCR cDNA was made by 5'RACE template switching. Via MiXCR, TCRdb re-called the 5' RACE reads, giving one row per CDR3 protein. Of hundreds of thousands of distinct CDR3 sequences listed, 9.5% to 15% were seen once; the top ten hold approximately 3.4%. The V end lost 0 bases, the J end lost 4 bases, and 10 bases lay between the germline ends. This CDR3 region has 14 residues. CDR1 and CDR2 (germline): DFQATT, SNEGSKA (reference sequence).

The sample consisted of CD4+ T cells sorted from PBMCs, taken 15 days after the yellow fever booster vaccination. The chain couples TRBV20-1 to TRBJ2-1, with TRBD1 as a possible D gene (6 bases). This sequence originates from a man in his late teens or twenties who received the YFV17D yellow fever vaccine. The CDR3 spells CSARENGQYNEQFF. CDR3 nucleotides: TGCAGTGCTAGAGAGAATGGACAGTACAATGAGCAGTTCTTC.